This entry concerns a single TCR beta chain. Its matching antigen is unknown. V was shortened by 2 bases and J by 7 bases, with 12 bases between the two germline ends. There are 15 residues in the CDR3. Germline lookup yields CDR1 KGHSH and CDR2 LQKENI. TCRdb's copy holds only in-frame clones and misses some; the assay was immunoSEQ multiplex PCR. The sample has under 75,000 clones; 80% are singletons. This specimen belongs to a study of vaccination effects on CD4 cells after COVID-19. Overall study results and limits: Only 1 of 255 vaccine-induced clones from healthy vaccinees cross-reacted with common cold coronaviruses.

Under the ViraFEST assay, PBMC were stimulated with viral peptide pools so that antigen-specific CD4+ T cells expanded. Sequencing was performed afterwards. Culturing for around 10 days preceded CD4+ T cell isolation. None of these healthy vaccinees had been infected with SARS-CoV-2 before vaccination. The chain couples TRBV18 to TRBJ1-6; D remains ambiguous. The sequencing here drew on CD4+ T cells from PBMCs cultured with SARS-CoV-2 spike peptides, taken before COVID-19 vaccination. The source of this sequence is a human donor who received a COVID-19 vaccine. The DNA of the CDR3 is TGTGCCAGCTCACCATGGAGGGAGACCAATTCACCCCTCCACTTT. The encoded protein is CASSPWRETNSPLHF.